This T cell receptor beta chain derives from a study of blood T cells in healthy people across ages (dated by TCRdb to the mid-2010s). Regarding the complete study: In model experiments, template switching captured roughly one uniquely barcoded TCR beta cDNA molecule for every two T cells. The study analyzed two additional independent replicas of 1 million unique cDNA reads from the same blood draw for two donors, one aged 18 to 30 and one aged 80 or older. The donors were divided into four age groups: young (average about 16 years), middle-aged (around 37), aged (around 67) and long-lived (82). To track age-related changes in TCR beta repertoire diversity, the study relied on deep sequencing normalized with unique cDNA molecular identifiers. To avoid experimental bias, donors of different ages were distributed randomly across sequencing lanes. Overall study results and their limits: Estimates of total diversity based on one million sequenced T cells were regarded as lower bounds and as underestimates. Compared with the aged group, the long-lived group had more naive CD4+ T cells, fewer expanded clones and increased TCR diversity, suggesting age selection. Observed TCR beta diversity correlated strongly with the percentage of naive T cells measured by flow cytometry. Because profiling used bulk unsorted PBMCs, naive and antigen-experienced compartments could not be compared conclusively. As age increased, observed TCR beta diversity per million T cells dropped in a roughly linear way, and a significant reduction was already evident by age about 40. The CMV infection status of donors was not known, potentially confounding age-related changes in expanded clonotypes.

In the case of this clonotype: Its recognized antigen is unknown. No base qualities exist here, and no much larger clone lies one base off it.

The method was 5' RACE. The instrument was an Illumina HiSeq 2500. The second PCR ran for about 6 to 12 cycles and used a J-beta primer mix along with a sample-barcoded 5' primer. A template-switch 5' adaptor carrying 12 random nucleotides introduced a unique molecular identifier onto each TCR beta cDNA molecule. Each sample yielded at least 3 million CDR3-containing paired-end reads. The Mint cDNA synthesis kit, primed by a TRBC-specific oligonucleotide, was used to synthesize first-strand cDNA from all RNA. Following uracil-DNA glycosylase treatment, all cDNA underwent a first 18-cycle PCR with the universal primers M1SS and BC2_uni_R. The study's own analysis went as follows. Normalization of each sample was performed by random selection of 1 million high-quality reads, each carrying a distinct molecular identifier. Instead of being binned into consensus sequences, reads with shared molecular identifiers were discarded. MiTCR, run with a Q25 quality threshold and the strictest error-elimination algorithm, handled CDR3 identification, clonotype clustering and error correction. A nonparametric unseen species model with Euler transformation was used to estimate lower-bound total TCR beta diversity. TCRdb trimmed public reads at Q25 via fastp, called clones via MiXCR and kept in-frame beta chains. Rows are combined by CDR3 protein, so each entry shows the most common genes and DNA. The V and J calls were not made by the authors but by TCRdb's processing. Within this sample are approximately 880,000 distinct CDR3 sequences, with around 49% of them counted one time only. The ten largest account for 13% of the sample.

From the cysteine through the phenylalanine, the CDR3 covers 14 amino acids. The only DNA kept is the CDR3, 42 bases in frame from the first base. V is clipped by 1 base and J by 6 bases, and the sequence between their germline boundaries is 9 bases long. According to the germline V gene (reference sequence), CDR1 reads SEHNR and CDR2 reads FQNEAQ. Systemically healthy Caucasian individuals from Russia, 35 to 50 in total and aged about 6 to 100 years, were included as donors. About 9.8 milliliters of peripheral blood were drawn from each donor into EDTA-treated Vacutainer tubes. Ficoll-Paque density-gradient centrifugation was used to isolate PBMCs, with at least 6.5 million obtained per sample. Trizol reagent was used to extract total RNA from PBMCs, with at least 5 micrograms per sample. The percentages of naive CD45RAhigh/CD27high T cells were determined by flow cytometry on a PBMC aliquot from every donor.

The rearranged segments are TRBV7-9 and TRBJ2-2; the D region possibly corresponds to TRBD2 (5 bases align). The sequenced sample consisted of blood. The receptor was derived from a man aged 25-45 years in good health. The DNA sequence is TGTGCCAGCAGCTTAGGAGGGTCTGCCGGGGAGCTGTTTTTT. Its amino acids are CASSLGGSAGELFF.